This T cell receptor (beta chain) was sequenced during a study of T-cell reconstitution after alpha-beta-depleted transplantation in children (dated by TCRdb to 2016 to 2017). Turning to the overall study: T-cell immune reconstitution after TCRalphabeta/CD19-depleted allogeneic hematopoietic cell transplantation in children was quantitatively tracked in the study by means of TCR repertoire profiling.

This clonotype was seen many times. It lacks a known antigen. There are no base qualities to consult, and no much larger clone falls within one base. Library prep was done by PCR. The sequencing machine was an Illumina HiSeq 2500. TCR libraries were prepared with molecular barcoding, using unique molecular identifiers to normalize TCRbeta repertoire quantification. In-frame beta chains were kept once TCRdb had trimmed the public reads at Q25 with fastp and called clones with MiXCR. Rows merge per CDR3 protein into single entries with the most common DNA and genes. The sample contains fewer than 130,000 distinct CDR3 sequences, about 9.4% of them found a single time. 6.5% to 9.5% of the sample rests with the top ten. V trim: 2 bases; J trim: 7 bases; unmatched bases: 8. For CDR1 and CDR2, the germline V gene lists SGHDT and YYEEEE. From the cysteine up to the phenylalanine, the CDR3 has a length of 15 residues. The DNA shown is the 45-base CDR3, in frame from base 1.

The rearrangement joined TRBV5-6 to TRBJ1-5, and 8 junctional nucleotides match TRBD1. The starting material was PBMCs from the stem cell graft donor, obtained from the stem cell graft. This clonotype was obtained from a human donor who donated a stem cell graft to a child with acute lymphoblastic leukemia. The encoded CDR3 is CASSLIGTGGQPQHF. The sequenced DNA is TGTGCCAGCAGCTTAATAGGGACAGGAGGCCAGCCCCAGCATTTT.